These 7 T cell receptor beta chains came from one sample sequenced in a study of OX40 agonist ivuxolimab in advanced cancers. Clones were sequenced by immunoSEQ multiplex PCR, and TCRdb holds only the in-frame ones, with some missing. The sample lists 95,000 to 120,000 clones, 75% to 95% occurring once. The sequenced sample was CD4+ or CD8+ T cells sorted from blood, obtained in a trial of the OX40 agonist ivuxolimab. Every receptor here comes from an adult with an advanced solid tumor such as melanoma, head and neck, liver or kidney cancer.

Worth noting for this clone: The junction shows a germline mismatch at one end, possibly a read error. The chain combines TRBV6-6 with TRBJ2-7, with D maybe TRBD1 (5 bases). Per the germline V gene, CDR1 is MNHNY and CDR2 is SVGAGI (reference sequence). CDR3 length: 14 residues. The CDR3 nucleotides are TGTGCCAGCAGTTACGCGGACACGGTGAGGAGTGAGGACTTC. Amino acids: CASSYADTVRSEDF.

J is TRBJ1-1 and V is TRBV30; D gene ambiguous. V was trimmed by 4 bases and J by 8 bases, leaving 8 bases between them. In germline, CDR1 is GTSNPN, CDR2 SVGIG (reference sequence). CDR3 size: 10 residues. CDR3 protein: CAWKLVEAFF. CDR3 coding DNA: TGTGCCTGGAAGTTGGTGGAAGCTTTCTTT.

This clone occurred once. The V and J genes are TRBV5-6 and TRBJ2-7; 12 bases are shared with TRBD2. With 4 bases clipped from V and 6 bases from J, the junction kept 8 bases outside the gene matches. From germline, CDR1 is SGHDT and CDR2 YYEEEE. The CDR3 is 15 amino acids. CDR3 residues: CASSQALAGGREQYF. DNA for the CDR3: TGTGCCAGCAGCCAAGCTCTAGCGGGGGGGCGCGAGCAGTACTTC.

This clone has a single count. The rearrangement links TRBV5-1 to TRBJ2-2, with 8 bases identical to TRBD2. The CDR3 runs 16 residues. Germline lookup yields CDR1 SGHRS and CDR2 YFSETQ. J lost 5 bases, V lost 0 bases, and 6 bases had no gene match. The CDR3 coding sequence is TGCGCCAGCAGCTTGGGAAAGGCGGGGGGAACCGGGGAGCTGTTTTTT. It translates to CASSLGKAGGTGELFF.

This sequence joins TRBV5-1 and TRBJ2-2; the D gene could be TRBD1 or TRBD2 (7 bases each). CDR1 is SGHRS and CDR2 is YFSETQ in the germline V gene. The CDR3 spans 17 residues. Between the trimmed V and J ends, which lost 4 bases and 6 bases, there was a span of 22 bases. The CDR3 spells CASSPALAGGGAGELFF. The CDR3 DNA sequence: TGCGCCAGCAGCCCTGCCTTGGCAGGGGGGGGCGCCGGGGAGCTGTTTTTT.

The gene calls are TRBV6-5 and TRBJ1-5, with 11 bases lining up with TRBD1. Germline-derived CDR1 and CDR2 are MNHEY and SVGAGI. The CDR3 spans 16 residues. The trim removed 4 bases at V and 3 bases at J, leaving 5 bases unmatched. The CDR3 DNA follows: TGTGCCAGCAGTTTACCGGGACAGGGGGTCAATCAGCCCCAGCATTTT. It specifies CASSLPGQGVNQPQHF.

V is TRBV13 and J is TRBJ2-1; TRBD1 is a possible D gene (5 bases). The CDR3 runs 15 residues. Germline V gives CDR1 PRHDT, CDR2 FYEKMQ (reference sequence). The V gene lost 1 base and the J gene lost 2 bases, with 9 bases spanning the gap. For the CDR3, the DNA is TGTGCCAGCAGCTTAGATAGGGGCCCCTACAATGAGCAGTTCTTC. This sequence encodes CASSLDRGPYNEQFF.